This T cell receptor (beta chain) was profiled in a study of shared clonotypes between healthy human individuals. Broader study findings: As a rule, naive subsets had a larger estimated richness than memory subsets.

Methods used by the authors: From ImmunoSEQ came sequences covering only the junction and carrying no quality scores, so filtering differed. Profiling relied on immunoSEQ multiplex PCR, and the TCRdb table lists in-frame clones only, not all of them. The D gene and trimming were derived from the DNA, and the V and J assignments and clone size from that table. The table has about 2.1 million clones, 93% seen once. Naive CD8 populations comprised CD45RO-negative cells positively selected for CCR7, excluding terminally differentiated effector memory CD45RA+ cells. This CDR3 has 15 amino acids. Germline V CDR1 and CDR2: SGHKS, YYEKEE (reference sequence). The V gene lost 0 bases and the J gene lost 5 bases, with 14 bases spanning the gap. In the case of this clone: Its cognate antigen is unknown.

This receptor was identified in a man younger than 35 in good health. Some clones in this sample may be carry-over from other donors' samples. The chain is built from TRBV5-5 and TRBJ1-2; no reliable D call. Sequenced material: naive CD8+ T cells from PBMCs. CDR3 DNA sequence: TGTGCCAGCAGCTTGGTGACGGACCTTAGGTATGGCTACACCTTC. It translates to CASSLVTDLRYGYTF.